This T cell receptor beta chain is from a study of shared clonotypes between healthy human individuals. General observations from the study: A limitation of the genetic and exposure-history diversity represented arose from few donors.

Original processing notes: Junction-only sequences without quality scores were provided by ImmunoSEQ, so filtering was different. Only in-frame clones appear in the TCRdb table, and some are missing; sequencing was by immunoSEQ multiplex PCR. D and trimming come from the DNA, and the V and J calls and clone size come from that table. This table holds over 400,000 clones, around 73% found once. As concerns this clone: The antigen is unknown.

The length of the CDR3 is 15 residues. Germline V gene data show CDR1 as MNHEY and CDR2 as SVGAGI. V was pared by 8 bases and J by 2 bases, with 18 bases between. The TCR sequence derives from a woman in her thirties or forties in good health. Some clones in this sample may be carry-over from other donors' samples. The material sequenced was PBMCs. The rearrangement links TRBV6-5 to TRBJ2-5; weak D call: TRBD2 (6 bases). The CDR3 DNA is TGTGCCAGCTCCTCGCCTGGCGGGACTCAAGAGACCCAGTACTTC. Translation: CASSSPGGTQETQYF.